This T cell receptor beta chain was sequenced during a study of cytomegalovirus exposure and HLA in healthy donors. Study-wide context: Inside one of the first data releases sat around 77 million unique TCRs taken from HLA-typed donors.

Among the donors, all were healthy bone marrow donors. PCR employed 60 Vbeta and 13 Jbeta primers. Repertoires were generated with immunoSEQ multiplex PCR, while TCRdb's copy carries only in-frame clones and drops some. The data hold some 200,000 clones, with approximately 78% observed a single time. About this clone itself: The target antigen is unknown.

Broader study findings: There were 150 to 200 TCR beta chains listed as cytomegalovirus-associated. Reportedly, cytomegalovirus status was diagnosed with high sensitivity and specificity.

The CDR3 length is 16 residues. Per the germline V gene, CDR1 is KGHSH and CDR2 is LQKENI. The V and J ends lost 6 bases and 1 base respectively, with 18 bases between them. The sequencing input was PBMCs. The rearrangement links TRBV18 to TRBJ2-5, with D perhaps matching TRBD2 (5 bases). The sequence came from a woman aged 35 to 49 in good health and CMV-seronegative. CDR3 amino acids: CASSSRLAPGQETQYF. The CDR3 region has the DNA TGTGCCAGCTCCTCGAGGCTAGCCCCCGGCCAAGAGACCCAGTACTTC.